The 20 T cell receptor beta chains in this list originate from one sample, sequenced in a study of cytotoxic CD8 clonotypes in ibrutinib-treated CLL. Clones were read by immunoSEQ multiplex PCR, and TCRdb kept only the in-frame ones, dropping some. The sample includes about 300,000 clones, roughly two thirds of them seen just once. The sequencing used PBMCs, collected after 36 months of ibrutinib treatment. The receptors derive from a human donor with chronic lymphocytic leukemia.

This clone was recorded once. This sequence joins TRBV9 and TRBJ2-3; D is perhaps TRBD1 or TRBD2 (5 bases each). Trimming left V 1 base short and J 0 bases short, with 12 bases between. This CDR3 has 16 amino acids. Germline CDR1 and CDR2: SGDLS and YYNGEE. The CDR3 here is CASSVPRGRSTDTQYF. The CDR3 bases are TGTGCCAGCAGCGTACCGAGGGGTCGAAGCACAGATACGCAGTATTTT. Looking up the rest from reference TRBV9 and TRBJ2-3 gives the full variable domain: DSGVTQTPKHLITATGQRVTLRCSPRSGDLSVYWYQQSLDQGLQFLIQYYNGEERAKGNILERFSAQQFPDLHSELNLSSLELGDSALYFCASSVPRGRSTDTQYFGPGTRLTVL.

V gene TRBV4-1 combines with J gene TRBJ1-1; unclear D gene. Trimming took 3 bases from V and 8 from J, leaving 13 bases between them. CDR1 and CDR2 from the germline V gene are MGHRA and YSYEKL. CDR3 length equals 13 residues. In nucleotides, the CDR3 is TGCGCCAGCAGCCATATAGGAGGGTCGGAAGCTTTCTTT. Translated, it gives CASSHIGGSEAFF.

This chain joins TRBV7-9 and TRBJ2-3; D perhaps matches TRBD2 (6 bases). Germline V gene data show CDR1 as SEHNR and CDR2 as FQNEAQ (reference sequence). The CDR3 consists of 14 residues. Trimming left V 5 bases short and J 1 base short, with 10 bases between. The CDR3 is CASSDGGGTDTQYF. CDR3 DNA sequence: TGTGCCAGCAGCGACGGGGGTGGCACAGATACGCAGTATTTT.

In DNA, the CDR3 is TGCGCCAGCAGCCAAACTAGTTCCAATGAGCAGTTCTTC. Its protein product is CASSQTSSNEQFF. This chain connects TRBV4-3 to TRBJ2-1; tentatively, D is TRBD2 (5 bases). V was shortened by 2 bases and J by 6 bases, with 8 bases between the two germline ends. CDR3 length equals 13 residues. The V gene's germline CDR1 is LGHNA and CDR2 YSLEER.

This clone was seen once. The gene calls are TRBV7-9 and TRBJ2-3, with D possibly matching TRBD2 (5 bases). Germline assignment: CDR1 SEHNR and CDR2 FQNEAQ (reference sequence). V lost 2 bases and J 4 bases, leaving 10 bases between the germline ends. The CDR3 contains 14 residues. The CDR3 reads CASSLFAGADTQYF. CDR3 bases: TGTGCCAGCAGCTTATTCGCGGGTGCAGATACGCAGTATTTT.

CDR3 DNA sequence: TGCGCCAGCAGCCCGACTAGCGGGGGTGTCCCAGGGACCCAGTACTTC. Residues: CASSPTSGGVPGTQYF. The J gene is TRBJ2-5, the V gene TRBV5-1; 12 bases are a match to TRBD2. Germline lookup yields CDR1 SGHRS and CDR2 YFSETQ. V shed 4 bases, J shed 7 bases, and the junction held 11 bases outside the gene matches. The CDR3 length is 16 residues.

The chain recombines TRBV5-1 with TRBJ2-3; 11 bases match TRBD2. This CDR3 contains 16 residues. The V and J ends lost 4 bases and 4 bases, in that order; junction bases with no gene match: 8. Germline V lookup: CDR1 SGHRS, CDR2 YFSETQ. The CDR3 sequence: CASSRLAGGPADTQYF. The DNA for the CDR3 is TGCGCCAGCAGCCGATTAGCGGGAGGGCCCGCAGATACGCAGTATTTT.

This clone was observed a few times. CDR3 amino acids: CASSSQGSNYGYTF. CDR3 bases: TGTGCCAGCAGTTCACAGGGTTCTAACTATGGCTACACCTTC. The chain links TRBV6-5 to TRBJ1-2; D may be TRBD1 (6 bases). The CDR3 is made up of 14 amino acids. Germline V gives CDR1 MNHEY, CDR2 SVGAGI. The ends were cut back, 4 bases at V and 0 bases at J, with 9 bases in the middle.

The rearrangement links TRBV18 to TRBJ2-7; weak D call: TRBD1 (5 bases). This CDR3 comprises 12 residues. Germline CDR1 KGHSH, CDR2 LQKENI. V was cut by 5 bases and J by 3 bases, with 8 bases left in between. The CDR3 loop reads CASSVQVYEQYF. In nucleotides, the CDR3 is TGTGCCAGCTCAGTACAGGTCTACGAGCAGTACTTC. The whole variable domain, filled in from reference TRBV18 and TRBJ2-7, reads NAGVMQNPRHLVRRRGQEARLRCSPMKGHSHVYWYRQLPEEGLKFMVYLQKENIIDESGMPKERFSAEFPKEGPSILRIQQVVRGDSAAYFCASSVQVYEQYFGPGTRLTVT.

Concerning this clone itself: The germline gene is not matched at one end of the junction; a read error may be the cause. The genes are TRBV19 and TRBJ2-1; TRBD2 matches at 11 bases. The CDR3 covers 17 residues. CDR1 is LNHDA and CDR2 is SQIVND in the germline V gene (reference sequence). CDR3 DNA sequence: TGTGCCAGTAGTACCCCTCGACTAGCGGGATACAACAATGAGCAGCTCTTC. It translates to CASSTPRLAGYNNEQLF.

This chain joins TRBV28 and TRBJ2-7; 7 bases map to TRBD1. Trimming took 6 bases from V and 1 from J; bases not matched to a gene: 9. The CDR3 consists of 15 residues. The germline gives CDR1 MDHEN, CDR2 SYDVKM. CDR3 region: CASRTTTGISYEQYF. CDR3 nucleotides: TGTGCCAGCAGGACCACGACAGGGATTTCCTACGAGCAGTACTTC.

J is TRBJ1-1 and V is TRBV18; 12 bases agree with TRBD1. The CDR3 covers 17 residues. Trimming took 0 bases from V and 8 from J; bases not matched to a gene: 10. CDR1 and CDR2 from the germline V gene are KGHSH and LQKENI. In DNA form, the CDR3 reads TGTGCCAGCTCACCACCCGGGACAGGGGGCTTAAAAGTCGAAGCTTTCTTT. Protein product: CASSPPGTGGLKVEAFF. The full variable domain, completed using reference TRBV18 and TRBJ1-1, is NAGVMQNPRHLVRRRGQEARLRCSPMKGHSHVYWYRQLPEEGLKFMVYLQKENIIDESGMPKERFSAEFPKEGPSILRIQQVVRGDSAAYFCASSPPGTGGLKVEAFFGQGTRLTVV.

The chain couples TRBV19 to TRBJ2-7, with a weak D call TRBD2 (5 bases). V lost 6 bases and J lost 5, with 11 bases in between. CDR1 is LNHDA and CDR2 is SQIVND in the germline V gene (reference sequence). The CDR3 covers 12 residues. The CDR3 DNA reads as TGTGCCAGTAGCAACGCGGGCCACGAGCAGTACTTC. Protein product: CASSNAGHEQYF.

This clone has just one count. The chain is built from TRBV10-3 and TRBJ2-6, with 9 nucleotides matching TRBD1. V gave up 2 bases and J gave up 0 bases; unmatched junction bases: 2. This CDR3 comprises 17 residues. Germline loops: CDR1 ENHRY, CDR2 SYGVKD. CDR3 sequence reads: CAISEGQGLSGANVLTF. CDR3 nucleotide sequence: TGTGCCATCAGTGAGGGACAGGGGCTCTCTGGGGCCAACGTCCTGACTTTC.

The chain carries TRBV14 and TRBJ2-7; D is perhaps TRBD1 or TRBD2 (7 bases each). Germline V CDR1 and CDR2: SGHDN, FVKESK. The CDR3 length is 16 residues. V was clipped by 3 bases and J by 0 bases, with 15 bases between them. CDR3 nucleotide sequence: TGTGCCAGCAGCCATCGGACAGGACTAGGCTCCTACGAGCAGTACTTC. Residues: CASSHRTGLGSYEQYF.

V is TRBV18 and J is TRBJ1-3; perhaps TRBD1 as D (6 bases). V was shortened by 5 bases and J by 11 bases, with 19 bases between the two germline ends. The CDR3 is made up of 14 amino acids. Germline lookup yields CDR1 KGHSH and CDR2 LQKENI. This CDR3 is CASSGGTKGLAIYF. In DNA, the CDR3 is TGTGCCAGCTCAGGAGGGACAAAAGGACTAGCCATATATTTT.

The chain recombines TRBV7-9 with TRBJ2-5, with unresolved D. The CDR3 contains 12 residues. The V gene lost 1 base and the J gene lost 5 bases, with 5 bases spanning the gap. Germline assignment: CDR1 SEHNR and CDR2 FQNEAQ (reference sequence). The CDR3 DNA sequence: TGTGCCAGCAGCTTAGTCCGGGAGACCCAGTACTTC. Residues: CASSLVRETQYF. Using reference TRBV7-9 and TRBJ2-5 for the parts outside the CDR3, the full variable domain is DTGVSQNPRHKITKRGQNVTFRCDPISEHNRLYWYRQTLGQGPEFLTYFQNEAQLEKSRLLSDRFSAERPKGSFSTLEIQRTEQGDSAMYLCASSLVRETQYFGPGTRLLVL.

This clone was detected only a few times. The J gene is TRBJ2-7, the V gene TRBV7-8; perhaps D is TRBD1 or TRBD2 (6 bases each). This CDR3 contains 14 residues. The V and J ends lost 1 base and 4 bases respectively, with 11 bases between them. Germline assignment: CDR1 SGHVS and CDR2 FQNEAQ. The CDR3 DNA follows: TGTGCCAGCAGCTTAGAAGGGGGAGGATACGAGCAGTACTTC. Translated: CASSLEGGGYEQYF.

This clone appeared once. The chain couples TRBV6-6 to TRBJ2-7; unclear D gene. Germline V CDR1 and CDR2: MNHNY, SVGAGI (reference sequence). The CDR3 has 16 residues. V shed 0 bases and J shed 2 bases, with 14 bases lying between them. The CDR3 region has the DNA TGTGCCAGCAGTTACTCGAGACGGGCCGGAGCCTACGAGCAGTACTTC. Its translation: CASSYSRRAGAYEQYF.

This clone was counted between two and nine times. The gene calls are TRBV29-1 and TRBJ1-1, with TRBD1 matching over 8 bases. The trim removed 0 bases at V and 2 bases at J, leaving 8 bases unmatched. Looked up from germline, CDR1 is SQVTM and CDR2 is ANQGSEA. This CDR3 region has 16 residues. The CDR3 coding sequence is TGCAGCGTTGAAGATGAGCGACAGGGGTTTAACACTGAAGCTTTCTTT. This encodes CSVEDERQGFNTEAFF.